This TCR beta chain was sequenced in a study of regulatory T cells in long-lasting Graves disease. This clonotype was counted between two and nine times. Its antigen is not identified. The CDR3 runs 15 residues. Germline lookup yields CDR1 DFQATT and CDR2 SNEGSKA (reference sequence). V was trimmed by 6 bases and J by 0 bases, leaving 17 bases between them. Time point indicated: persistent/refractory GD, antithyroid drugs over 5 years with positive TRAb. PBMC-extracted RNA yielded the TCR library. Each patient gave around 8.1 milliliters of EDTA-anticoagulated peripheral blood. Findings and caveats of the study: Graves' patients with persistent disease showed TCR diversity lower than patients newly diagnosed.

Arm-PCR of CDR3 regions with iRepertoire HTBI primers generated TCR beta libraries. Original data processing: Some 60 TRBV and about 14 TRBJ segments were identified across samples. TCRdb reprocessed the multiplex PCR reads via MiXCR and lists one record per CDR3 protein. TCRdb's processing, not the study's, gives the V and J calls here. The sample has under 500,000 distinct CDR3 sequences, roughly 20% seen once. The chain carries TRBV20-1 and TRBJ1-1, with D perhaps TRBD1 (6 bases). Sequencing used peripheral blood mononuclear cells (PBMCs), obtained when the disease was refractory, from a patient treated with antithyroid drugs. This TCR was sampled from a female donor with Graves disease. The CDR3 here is CSALPATGLNTEAFF. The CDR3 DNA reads TGCAGTGCGCTTCCTGCCACAGGGTTGAACACTGAAGCTTTCTTT.